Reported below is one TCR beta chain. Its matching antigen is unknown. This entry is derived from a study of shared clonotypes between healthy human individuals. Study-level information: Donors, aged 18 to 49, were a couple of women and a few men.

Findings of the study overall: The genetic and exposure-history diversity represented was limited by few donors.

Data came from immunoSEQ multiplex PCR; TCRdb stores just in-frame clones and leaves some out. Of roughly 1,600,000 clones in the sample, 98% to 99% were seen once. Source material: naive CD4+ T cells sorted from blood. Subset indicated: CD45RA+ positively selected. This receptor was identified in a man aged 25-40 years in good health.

The CDR3 loop reads CASSWTGIYEQYF. The CDR3 DNA sequence: TGTGCCAGCAGCTGGACAGGGATTTACGAGCAGTACTTC. The chain recombines TRBV5-6 with TRBJ2-7, with TRBD1 matching over 8 bases. V dropped 3 bases and J dropped 4; count of bases not matched to a gene: 3. The germline CDR1 and CDR2 sequences are SGHDT and YYEEEE. There are 13 residues in the CDR3.